The rows below give T cell receptor beta chains drawn from one sample of a study of T cells in localized non-small cell lung cancer. The table came from immunoSEQ multiplex PCR; TCRdb's copy has only in-frame clones and leaves some out. The sample has around 28,000 clones; 90% to 95% are singletons. The sample was peripheral blood, taken before any cancer treatment. Receptors originate from a woman between 40 and 69 years old with stage I lung adenocarcinoma. The CDR3 runs from the conserved cysteine through the conserved F or W. Each record gives: CDR3 protein, CDR3 DNA, V gene, clone size, D gene, J gene, CDR3 length. A D gene is named only where the DNA matches it firmly. Only some rows state a clone size, as once, few, many or a class for expanded clones.

CASSVDSSGEQYF TGTGCCAGCAGCGTCGACTCCTCCGGGGAGCAGTACTTC TRBV13 NA NA TRBJ2-7 13
CASSPEWTARGTEAFF TGTGCCAGCAGCCCGGAATGGACAGCCCGCGGCACTGAAGCTTTCTTT TRBV7-9 NA NA TRBJ1-1 16
CASQQGSGNTIYF TGTGCCAGTCAACAGGGATCTGGAAACACCATATATTTT TRBV18 NA NA TRBJ1-3 13
CASSLGLAHQGGELFF TGTGCCAGCAGCTTGGGACTAGCGCACCAGGGCGGGGAGCTGTTTTTT TRBV5-4 NA TRBD2 TRBJ2-2 16
CASGSLNINYGYTF TGTGCTAGTGGCTCTTTGAATATTAACTATGGCTACACCTTC TRBV12-5 NA NA TRBJ1-2 14
CASSQLSGRYNEQFF TGTGCCAGCAGCCAATTGTCAGGGAGATACAATGAGCAGTTCTTC TRBV14 NA NA TRBJ2-1 15
CASSYRDTERYFSYNEQFF TGCGCCAGCAGCTACCGGGACACGGAAAGATACTTCTCCTACAATGAGCAGTTCTTC TRBV4-1 NA NA TRBJ2-1 19
CASSLEAGAQYF TGTGCCAGCAGCTTAGAGGCGGGGGCCCAGTACTTC TRBV7-8 NA TRBD2 TRBJ2-5 12
CASSSQPGPSGNTIYF TGCGCCAGCAGCTCGCAACCGGGACCCTCTGGAAACACCATATATTTT TRBV4-3 NA NA TRBJ1-3 16
CASRKRSGTGGEQYF TGTGCCAGCAGAAAACGTTCCGGGACAGGGGGCGAGCAGTACTTC TRBV6-1 NA TRBD1 TRBJ2-7 15
CASSPGSGGPYNEQFF TGTGCCAGCAGCCCAGGGAGCGGGGGTCCCTACAATGAGCAGTTCTTC TRBV5-4 NA TRBD2 TRBJ2-1 16
CASSRGRPSTDTQYF TGCGCCAGCAGCCGGGGCAGACCTAGCACAGATACGCAGTATTTT TRBV5-1 NA NA TRBJ2-3 15
CATSRVHRTGGFFEQYF TGTGCCACCAGCAGAGTTCATCGGACAGGGGGATTTTTCGAGCAGTACTTC TRBV15 NA TRBD1 TRBJ2-7 17
CASSQSVGTEAFF TGTGCCAGCAGCCAATCTGTTGGGACTGAAGCTTTCTTT TRBV4-2 NA NA TRBJ1-1 13
CASNRGAGGETPHF TGCGCCAGCAACAGAGGGGCAGGGGGCGAAACCCCTCATTTT TRBV5-1 once TRBD1 TRBJ1-5 14
CASKDRADTQYF TGTGCCAGCAAGGACAGGGCAGATACGCAGTATTTT TRBV6-1 NA TRBD1 TRBJ2-3 12
CASSSQGANTGELFF TGTGCCAGCAGCTCTCAGGGGGCGAACACCGGGGAGCTGTTTTTT TRBV9 NA TRBD1 TRBJ2-2 15
CASSFRRGSGTDTQYF TGTGCCAGCAGCTTTCGCAGGGGTTCCGGCACAGATACGCAGTATTTT TRBV7-9 NA NA TRBJ2-3 16
CASSLGLSPLHF TGTGCCAGCAGCTTAGGGTTGTCACCCCTCCACTTT TRBV7-2 NA NA TRBJ1-6 12
CASSPFGGVFEQYF TGTGCCAGCTCACCATTCGGCGGGGTCTTCGAGCAGTACTTC TRBV18 NA NA TRBJ2-7 14
CASSLRDRSDTQYF TGTGCCAGCAGCCTGCGGGACAGATCAGATACGCAGTATTTT TRBV7-6 NA NA TRBJ2-3 14
CASSGSSGFETQYF TGTGCCAGTAGTGGTTCAAGTGGGTTTGAGACCCAGTACTTC TRBV19 NA NA TRBJ2-5 14
CASSLVAGPTEAFF TGCGCCAGCAGCTTGGTCGCCGGGCCCACTGAAGCTTTCTTT TRBV5-1 once NA TRBJ1-1 14
CASSPGTGTEAFF TGTGCCAGCTCACCGGGTACGGGAACTGAAGCTTTCTTT TRBV18 NA NA TRBJ1-1 13
CASSFADRNYGYTF TGTGCCAGCAGTTTCGCCGACAGGAACTATGGCTACACCTTC TRBV28 NA NA TRBJ1-2 14
CASRNRATNEKLFF TGTGCCAGTAGGAACAGAGCAACTAATGAAAAACTGTTTTTT TRBV19 NA NA TRBJ1-4 14
CASSYKWGGNTEAFF TGTGCCAGCAGTTACAAATGGGGGGGGAACACTGAAGCTTTCTTT TRBV6-5 NA NA TRBJ1-1 15
CSVLIRGAFTDTQYF TGCAGCGTCCTCATTCGGGGGGCCTTTACAGATACGCAGTATTTT TRBV29-1 NA NA TRBJ2-3 15
CASSPPRSYSNQPQHF TGTGCCAGCAGCCCCCCGCGAAGCTATAGCAATCAGCCCCAGCATTTT TRBV28 NA NA TRBJ1-5 16
CASGGGGRVDTQYF TGTGCCAGCGGCGGCGGGGGGCGGGTAGATACGCAGTATTTT TRBV7-2 few TRBD2 TRBJ2-3 14
CASSPSKAGTTEAFF TGTGCCAGCTCACCAAGTAAGGCCGGCACCACTGAAGCTTTCTTT TRBV18 once NA TRBJ1-1 15
CASSYSISFPNYGYTF TGTGCCAGCAGTTACTCGATCAGCTTTCCCAACTATGGCTACACCTTC TRBV6-5 NA NA TRBJ1-2 16
CASSIVAGYNEQFF TGTGCCAGCAGTATAGTAGCGGGTTACAATGAGCAGTTCTTC TRBV6-5 NA TRBD2 TRBJ2-1 14
CASSFFQEEKLFF TGTGCCAGCAGCTTTTTTCAAGAGGAAAAACTGTTTTTT TRBV5-4 NA NA TRBJ1-4 13
CASSIVKGAKLFF TGTGCCAGTAGTATAGTGAAGGGGGCGAAACTGTTTTTT TRBV19 NA TRBD1 TRBJ1-4 13
CASSPRSRDYGYTF TGTGCCAGTAGTCCGAGGTCGCGTGACTATGGCTACACCTTC TRBV19 NA NA TRBJ1-2 14
CASSLNHLDTQYF TGTGCCAGCAGCTTAAACCACCTAGATACGCAGTATTTT TRBV7-9 NA NA TRBJ2-3 13
CASSPLIITEAFF TGTGCCAGCAGTCCCCTAATTATCACTGAAGCTTTCTTT TRBV28 NA NA TRBJ1-1 13
CASSIGGASHEQFF TGCGCCAGCAGCATAGGGGGGGCGAGCCATGAGCAGTTCTTC TRBV5-1 NA NA TRBJ2-1 14
CASSLLGLDTEAFF TGTGCCAGCAGCTTATTGGGTTTAGACACTGAAGCTTTCTTT TRBV5-4 once NA TRBJ1-1 14
CASSGTGGPSSYEQYF TGTGCCAGCAGTGGTACAGGGGGCCCTTCCAGCTACGAGCAGTACTTC TRBV2 NA TRBD1 TRBJ2-7 16
CASKGFAEAFF TGTGCCAGCAAGGGATTCGCTGAAGCTTTCTTT TRBV2 NA NA TRBJ1-1 11
CATSRRQGGYGYTF TGTGCCACCAGCAGGCGACAGGGGGGCTATGGCTACACCTTC TRBV15 NA TRBD1 TRBJ1-2 14
CASSLGGSTYNEQFF TGCGCCAGCAGCTTGGGCGGGAGTACCTACAATGAGCAGTTCTTC TRBV5-1 NA TRBD2 TRBJ2-1 15
CASSSRTGRTDTQYF TGTGCCAGCAGCTCTCGGACAGGAAGAACAGATACGCAGTATTTT TRBV7-9 NA TRBD1 TRBJ2-3 15
CASSLFGEGEAFF TGCGCCAGCAGCTTGTTTGGGGAGGGAGAAGCTTTCTTT TRBV5-1 once NA TRBJ1-1 13
CASSSAGGQRSQQFF TGTGCCAGCAGTTCGGCGGGAGGGCAAAGGTCGCAGCAGTTCTTC TRBV27 NA TRBD2 TRBJ2-1 15
CASSPTGQGSTQYF TGTGCCAGTAGTCCCACCGGACAGGGATCTACCCAGTACTTC TRBV19 NA TRBD1 TRBJ2-5 14
CASSTRAGVPYEQYF TGTGCCAGTAGTACCAGGGCAGGGGTCCCCTACGAGCAGTACTTC TRBV19 once NA TRBJ2-7 15
CASSVEGSADTQYF TGTGCCAGCAGCGTAGAAGGGAGCGCAGATACGCAGTATTTT TRBV9 NA NA TRBJ2-3 14
CASSLDISGRSEQYF TGTGCCAGCAGCTTAGACATTAGCGGGAGATCCGAGCAGTACTTC TRBV7-2 NA TRBD2 TRBJ2-7 15